Listed below are T cell receptor beta chains from one sample, sequenced in a study of blood T cell repertoires in COVID-19. Sequencing was performed with immunoSEQ multiplex PCR; in TCRdb, only in-frame clones are kept and a portion is missing. The sample holds roughly 200,000 clones, around 89% seen once. The sequencing input was PBMCs or T cells enriched from blood (not recorded which). Every receptor here comes from a young man who had recovered from COVID-19. CDR3s include the opening cysteine and the closing phenylalanine or tryptophan. A D gene is named only where the DNA matches it firmly. Size is stated for part of the rows, as once, few or many counts, or as a class when the clone is expanded.

d_gene	v_gene	abundance	j_gene	CDR3nt	CDR3aa
NA	TRBV6-2/TRBV6-3	NA	TRBJ2-7	TGTGCCAGCAGCTCCGCAGGGATTGGGACCTACGAGCAGTACTTC	CASSSAGIGTYEQYF
NA	TRBV9	NA	TRBJ2-1	TGTGCCAGCAGCGTAGGGTCAGGGGTAAACAATGAGCAGTTCTTC	CASSVGSGVNNEQFF
NA	TRBV27	NA	TRBJ2-7	TGTGCCAGCAGTAGGACACTTCAGGGCTACGAGCAGTACTTC	CASSRTLQGYEQYF
TRBD2	TRBV4-3	NA	TRBJ2-7	TGCGCCAGCAGCCAGGGACTAGAAGCCTACGAGCAGTACTTC	CASSQGLEAYEQYF
NA	TRBV6-5	many	TRBJ1-3	TGTGCCAGCAGCCCCCCGGGGGGAAACACCATATATTTT	CASSPPGGNTIYF
NA	TRBV7-9	NA	TRBJ2-7	TGTGCCAGCAGCCCAGGTTGGGACTTGGGGGAGCAGTACTTC	CASSPGWDLGEQYF
NA	TRBV19	NA	TRBJ1-2	TGTGCCAGTAGTATCATCGTCAGGGTAGATGGCTACACCTTC	CASSIIVRVDGYTF
TRBD1	TRBV5-1	NA	TRBJ2-7	TGCGCCAGCAGCTTGGCCTCGGACAGGCCGAGGTTTCACTTC	CASSLASDRPRFHF
TRBD1	TRBV4-1	NA	TRBJ2-5	TGCGCCAGCAGCCAAGATAAGCAGACAGGGTTTGGCCAAGAGACCCAGTACTTC	CASSQDKQTGFGQETQYF
NA	TRBV15	NA	TRBJ1-5	TGTGCCACCAGCAGGGACATACAGGGTGATCAGCCCCAGCATTTT	CATSRDIQGDQPQHF
NA	TRBV12-3/TRBV12-4	once	TRBJ1-1	TGTGCCAGCAGTTTTTACCGGGACACTGAAGCTTTCTTT	CASSFYRDTEAFF
TRBD1	TRBV9	once	TRBJ1-6	TGTGCCAGCAGCGTAGAGGGGGCCGGGGGTTCACCCCTCCACTTT	CASSVEGAGGSPLHF
NA	TRBV9	once	TRBJ2-5	TGTGCCAGCAGCCCCCAGTACCAAGAGACCCAGTACTTC	CASSPQYQETQYF
TRBD2	TRBV29-1	NA	TRBJ2-3	TGCAGCGCCCCCGGGGGGGGGAGCACAGATACGCAGTATTTT	CSAPGGGSTDTQYF